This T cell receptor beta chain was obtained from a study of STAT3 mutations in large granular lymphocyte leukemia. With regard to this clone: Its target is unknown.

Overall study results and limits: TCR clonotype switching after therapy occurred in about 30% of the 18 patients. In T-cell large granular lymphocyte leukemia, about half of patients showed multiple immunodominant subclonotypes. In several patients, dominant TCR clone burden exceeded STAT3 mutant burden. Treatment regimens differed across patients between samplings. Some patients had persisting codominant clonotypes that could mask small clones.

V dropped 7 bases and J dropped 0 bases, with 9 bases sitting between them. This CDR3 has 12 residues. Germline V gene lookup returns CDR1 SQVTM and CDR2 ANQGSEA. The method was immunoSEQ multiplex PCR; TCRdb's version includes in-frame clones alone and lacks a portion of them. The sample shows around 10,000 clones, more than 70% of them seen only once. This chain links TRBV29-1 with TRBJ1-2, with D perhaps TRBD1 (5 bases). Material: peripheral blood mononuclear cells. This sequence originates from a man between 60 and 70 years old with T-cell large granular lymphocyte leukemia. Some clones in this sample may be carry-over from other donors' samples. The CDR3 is CSGAGTNYGYTF. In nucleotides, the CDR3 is TGCAGCGGGGCAGGGACTAACTATGGCTACACCTTC. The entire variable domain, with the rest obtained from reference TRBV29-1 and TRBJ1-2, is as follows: SAVISQKPSRDICQRGTSLTIQCQVDSQVTMMFWYRQQPGQSLTLIATANQGSEATYESGFVIDKFPISRPNLTFSTLTVSNMSPEDSSIYLCSGAGTNYGYTFGSGTRLTVV.